This TCR beta chain was observed in a study of breast tumors, draining lymph nodes, adjacent tissues. Study-wide results and caveats: Luminal-like breast cancer showed significantly greater tumor-nontumor repertoire similarity than basal-like breast cancer did.

V was shortened by 2 bases and J by 7 bases, with 15 bases between the two germline ends. The CDR3 runs 14 residues. Germline lookup yields CDR1 SGHTA and CDR2 FQGNSA. TCRdb analysed the multiplex PCR reads with MiXCR anew, one entry per CDR3 protein. The sample has about 230,000 distinct CDR3 sequences, about 34% seen once. As regards this clonotype: The antigen remains unidentified.

Breast cancer patients provided tissue from their axillary draining lymph nodes. This sequence joins TRBV7-2 and TRBJ2-7, with D perhaps matching TRBD2 (7 bases). The specimen sequenced was axillary lymph node tissue. The TCR comes from a female donor with breast cancer. Some clones in this sample may be carry-over from other donors' samples. The CDR3 here is CASSLMVGGAEQYF. Written as DNA, the CDR3 is TGTGCCAGCAGCTTAATGGTTGGGGGGGCTGAGCAGTACTTC.